These T cell receptor beta chains were read from a single sample in a study of blood T cells in healthy people across ages. TCRdb used MiXCR to reprocess the 5' RACE reads, holding one entry per CDR3 protein. This table has more than 750,000 distinct CDR3 sequences, 25% to 30% appearing once. The sample was also reused in another study, on T cells of mothers and their children.

The sample consisted of blood. These receptors were collected from a woman between 35 and 50 years old in good health. CDR3s include the opening cysteine and the closing phenylalanine or tryptophan. The order of the fields is J gene, D gene, clone size, V gene, CDR3 protein, CDR3 DNA. A D gene is named only where the DNA matches it firmly. Expanded clones are given a class, and other clones once, few, many or no size at all.

>TRBJ1-2|-|few|TRBV20-1
CSASPGYGYTF
TGCAGTGCTAGCCCAGGCTATGGCTACACCTTC
>TRBJ1-1|-|-|TRBV9
CASSVLNANTEAFF
TGTGCCAGCAGCGTATTAAATGCGAACACTGAGGCTTTCTTT
>TRBJ1-6|-|-|TRBV9
CAGSRGFGGNSPLHF
TGTGCCGGCAGCCGGGGTTTTGGGGGGAATTCACCCCTCCACTTT
>TRBJ2-5|-|-|TRBV7-2
CASTYEWGVQETQYF
TGTGCCAGCACCTACGAGTGGGGGGTCCAAGAGACCCAGTACTTC
>TRBJ2-5|-|-|TRBV2
CASSSAEETQYF
TGTGCCAGCAGTTCTGCAGAGGAGACCCAGTACTTC
>TRBJ2-7|-|-|TRBV5-1
CASSFSGCGEQYF
TGCGCCAGCAGCTTTTCAGGGTGCGGCGAGCAGTACTTC
>TRBJ1-1|-|few|TRBV4-2
CASSQTEMNTEAFF
TGTGCCAGCAGCCAGACCGAAATGAACACTGAAGCTTTCTTT
>TRBJ2-1|-|-|TRBV6-5
CASRSPLAAPRDEQFF
TGTGCCAGCAGATCGCCCCTGGCCGCCCCGAGGGATGAGCAGTTCTTC
>TRBJ1-6|-|-|TRBV5-5
CASSFARTVNSPLHF
TGTGCCAGCAGCTTTGCTAGGACGGTTAATTCACCCCTCCACTTT
>TRBJ2-3|TRBD1|-|TRBV6-6
CATLRDSSTDTQYF
TGTGCCACCCTAAGGGACAGCTCCACAGATACGCAGTATTTT
>TRBJ1-1|-|many|TRBV12-3/TRBV12-4
CASSLSVAEAFF
TGTGCCAGCAGTTTATCCGTAGCTGAAGCTTTCTTT
>TRBJ2-7|TRBD1|many|TRBV5-1
CASSLYTGQGSYEQYF
TGCGCCAGCAGCTTATATACGGGACAGGGCTCCTACGAGCAGTACTTC
>TRBJ2-7|-|many|TRBV7-6
CASSLQVYNEQYF
TGTGCCAGCAGCTTACAGGTGTACAACGAGCAGTACTTC
>TRBJ1-4|TRBD1|-|TRBV5-1
CASSLAAGGQEKLFF
TGCGCCAGCAGCTTGGCGGCAGGGGGCCAGGAAAAACTGTTTTTT
>TRBJ1-1|-|-|TRBV28
CASRRSGSPEAFF
TGTGCCAGCAGACGCTCAGGGAGCCCTGAAGCTTTCTTT
>TRBJ2-1|TRBD2|-|TRBV3-1
CASSRGLAGGPYNEQFF
TGTGCCAGCAGCCGAGGATTAGCGGGGGGGCCCTACAATGAGCAGTTCTTC
>TRBJ2-6|-|many|TRBV11-2
CASTPVPRSGANVLTF
TGTGCCAGCACCCCTGTCCCACGCTCTGGGGCCAACGTCCTGACTTTC
>TRBJ2-7|-|few|TRBV5-1
CASSLLASGEGEQYF
TGCGCCAGCAGCTTGTTAGCATCAGGGGAAGGCGAGCAGTACTTC
>TRBJ2-7|-|many|TRBV28
CASSFPTLTYEQYF
TGTGCCAGCAGTTTCCCCACATTAACCTACGAGCAGTACTTC
>TRBJ2-3|-|few|TRBV3-1
CASSPMWGEGSRYF
-
>TRBJ2-7|-|few|TRBV2
CASSEGGQLSYEQYF
TGTGCCAGCAGTGAGGGGGGACAGTTGTCCTACGAGCAGTACTTC
>TRBJ1-2|-|few|TRBV19
CASSIDRAGREMTF
TGTGCCAGTAGTATAGATCGGGCAGGTCGAGAAATGACCTTC
>TRBJ1-2|-|-|TRBV29-1
CSSGSSYGYTF
TGCAGCTCAGGGTCAAGCTATGGCTACACCTTC
>TRBJ2-7|-|many|TRBV4-1
CASSQEASYEQYF
TGCGCCAGCAGCCAAGAGGCAAGCTACGAGCAGTACTTC
>TRBJ2-2|TRBD2|-|TRBV28
CASSSGLALNTGELFF
TGTGCCAGCAGTTCGGGACTAGCCCTGAACACCGGGGAGCTGTTTTTT
>TRBJ2-3|TRBD2|-|TRBV20-1
CSARMAGGIADTQYF
TGCAGTGCTAGAATGGCGGGGGGGATCGCAGATACGCAGTATTTT
>TRBJ2-7|-|many|TRBV20-1
CSVPAPTDYEQYF
TGCAGTGTCCCCGCCCCGACAGACTACGAGCAGTACTTC
>TRBJ2-7|-|-|TRBV5-1
CASSLDARRDEQYF
TGCGCCAGCAGCTTGGACGCCCGAAGGGACGAGCAGTACTTC
>TRBJ1-4|-|-|TRBV7-2
CASSPNLVGGDEKLFF
TGTGCCAGCAGCCCCAACTTAGTAGGGGGGGATGAAAAACTGTTTTTT
>TRBJ2-1|-|-|TRBV24-1
CATRAGGFYNEQFF
TGTGCCACCAGGGCTGGGGGGTTCTACAATGAGCAGTTCTTC
>TRBJ1-6|-|many|TRBV20-1
CSAKPRGNSPLHF
TGCAGTGCTAAACCCAGGGGTAATTCACCCCTCCACTTT
>TRBJ2-1|-|once|TRBV10-3
CAISKEGTDGFF
TGTGCCATCAGTAAGGAGGGGACGGATGGGTTCTTC
>TRBJ1-1|-|few|TRBV29-1
CSVEDATGMNTEAFF
TGCAGCGTTGAAGACGCGACTGGGATGAACACTGAAGCTTTCTTT
>TRBJ2-1|TRBD1|-|TRBV28
CASSPRDRAPLHVF
TGTGCCAGCAGTCCCCGGGACAGGGCTCCGTTACACGTCTTC
>TRBJ2-1|-|-|TRBV9
CASSVELDGGYNEQFF
TGTGCCAGCAGCGTAGAGTTGGATGGTGGGTACAATGAGCAGTTCTTC
>TRBJ1-2|TRBD1|-|TRBV12-3/TRBV12-4
CASSFGTASYGYTF
TGTGCCAGCAGTTTTGGGACAGCTAGCTATGGCTACACCTTC
>TRBJ2-7|TRBD1|many|TRBV12-3/TRBV12-4
CASSGQVYEQYF
TGTGCCAGCAGTGGACAGGTCTACGAGCAGTACTTC
>TRBJ2-3|TRBD2|few|TRBV27
CASSFYGTITTDTQYF
TGTGCCAGCAGTTTTTACGGGACTATCACCACAGATACGCAGTATTTT
>TRBJ1-4|-|-|TRBV7-8
CASSAAGTTGEKLFF
TGTGCCAGCAGCGCAGCCGGGACAACGGGTGAAAAACTGTTTTTT
>TRBJ2-7|TRBD1|once|TRBV7-2
CASSPKDRGEQYF
TGTGCCAGCAGCCCCAAAGACAGGGGCGAGCAGTACTTC
>TRBJ1-1|TRBD1|-|TRBV7-2
CASSTTGETEAFF
TGTGCCAGCAGCACAACAGGGGAAACTGAAGCTTTCTTT
>TRBJ2-1|TRBD1|many|TRBV7-2
CASSLGGTGGNEQFF
TGTGCCAGCTCCCTGGGCGGGACAGGGGGCAATGAGCAGTTCTTC
>TRBJ2-1|-|many|TRBV7-6
CASSLRTNEQFF
TGTGCCAGCAGCTTAAGAACCAATGAGCAGTTCTTC
>TRBJ1-5|-|few|TRBV20-1
CSAASYSNQPQHF
TGCAGTGCAGCAAGCTATAGCAATCAGCCCCAGCATTTT
>TRBJ1-2|-|-|TRBV29-1
CSVEDRHSPNYGYTF
TGCAGCGTTGAGGATAGACATTCCCCGAACTATGGCTACACCTTC
>TRBJ2-7|-|many|TRBV9
CASSGSRDPSYEQYF
TGTGCCAGCAGCGGATCCCGGGACCCTTCCTACGAGCAGTACTTC
>TRBJ1-5|-|few|TRBV4-1
CASSRQLNQPQHF
TGCGCCAGCAGCCGACAGCTCAATCAGCCCCAGCATTTT
>TRBJ2-1|-|-|TRBV29-1
CSVSFYLTSYNEQFF
TGCAGCGTTTCGTTCTACCTGACCTCCTACAATGAGCAGTTCTTC
>TRBJ1-1|-|-|TRBV7-2
CASSLNNVRNTEAFF
TGTGCCAGCAGCTTAAATAATGTGAGGAACACTGAAGCTTTCTTT
>TRBJ1-2|-|many|TRBV3-1
CASSQDPANYGYTF
TGTGCCAGCAGCCAAGACCCGGCTAACTATGGCTACACCTTC
>TRBJ2-5|-|-|TRBV18
CASSPNHLETQYF
TGTGCCAGCTCACCAAACCACCTGGAGACCCAGTACTTC
>TRBJ2-2|TRBD1|many|TRBV28
CASKTGTGTTGELFF
TGTGCCAGCAAAACCGGGACAGGGACCACCGGGGAGCTGTTTTTT
>TRBJ2-4|-|-|TRBV5-1
CASSAEQGRENIQYF
TGCGCCAGCAGCGCGGAACAGGGAAGGGAGAACATTCAGTACTTC
>TRBJ2-2|-|few|TRBV18
CASSPEVGELFF
TGTGCCAGCTCACCAGAGGTCGGGGAGCTGTTTTTT
>TRBJ1-3|TRBD1|few|TRBV5-5
CASSRDSGSGNTIYF
TGTGCCAGCAGCCGGGACAGTGGTTCTGGAAACACCATATATTTT